This TCR beta chain was found in a study of PD-1 blockade in classical Hodgkin lymphoma. Study findings and constraints: As was reported, newly diagnosed patients showed lower baseline TCR diversity than healthy donors did. Some patients started nivolumab under 1 year after ASCT, and they were excluded. Complete responders' diversity at baseline resembled that of newly diagnosed patients.

Time point meaning: cycle 4 day 1 (C4D1), after 5 to 7 weeks of nivolumab. All patients experienced relapse after autologous stem cell transplantation, and brentuximab vedotin exposure was variable. From germline, CDR1 is SGHKS and CDR2 YYEKEE (reference sequence). The CDR3 has 16 residues. The V and J ends lost 4 bases and 4 bases, in that order; junction bases with no gene match: 9. Regarding this clone: Its antigen is not identified.

Using immunoSEQ multiplex PCR, the repertoire was profiled, and TCRdb retains in-frame clones only, with some absent. Here the sample spans approximately 20,000 clones, 60% to 75% being singletons. The sample was peripheral blood mononuclear cells (PBMCs), taken before the fourth cycle of nivolumab. The chain recombines TRBV5-5 with TRBJ1-2, with 11 bases identical to TRBD1. This receptor was taken from a human donor with classical Hodgkin lymphoma. CDR3 sequence: CASSPGTGGESYGYTF. The CDR3 bases are TGTGCCAGCAGCCCCGGGACAGGGGGAGAGAGCTATGGCTACACCTTC.